This entry lists 12 T cell receptor beta chains sequenced from one sample in a study of shared clonotypes between healthy human individuals. Assay: immunoSEQ multiplex PCR; the TCRdb copy retains only in-frame clones and omits some. The sample holds around 2.1 million clones, roughly 91% seen once. It was CD45RO-negative cells, positively selected for CCR7, that made up naive CD8 cells, with terminally differentiated effector memory CD45RA+ cells excluded. Input material: naive CD8+ T cells from PBMCs. These receptors originate from a man between 18 and 29 years old in good health. Some clones in this sample may be carry-over from other donors' samples.

This chain links TRBV11-1 with TRBJ2-5; 9 bases are a match to TRBD2. Losses at the gene ends were 4 bases for V and 7 bases for J; bases not matched to a gene: 16. CDR1 and CDR2 (germline): SGHAT, FQDESV (reference sequence). The CDR3 is made up of 17 amino acids. CDR3 sequence: CASSSSLREGPVGTQYF. The CDR3 nucleotides are TGTGCCAGCAGCTCGAGCTTGCGGGAGGGCCCGGTTGGGACCCAGTACTTC. The whole variable domain, filled in from reference TRBV11-1 and TRBJ2-5, reads EAEVAQSPRYKITEKSQAVAFWCDPISGHATLYWYRQILGQGPELLVQFQDESVVDDSQLPKDRFSAERLKGVDSTLKIQPAELGDSAMYLCASSSSLREGPVGTQYFGPGTRLLVL.

The chain joins TRBV18 to TRBJ1-2, with TRBD1 matching 9 bases. The length of the CDR3 is 18 residues. In germline, CDR1 is KGHSH, CDR2 LQKENI. The ends lost 1 base at V and 8 bases at J; junction bases unmatched: 17. In DNA form, the CDR3 reads TGTGCCAGCTCACCACGGGACAGGGCGGACCCAACCCAAGAAGGCTACACCTTC. Translation gives CASSPRDRADPTQEGYTF.

The J gene is TRBJ1-1, the V gene TRBV6-1; D not resolved. The CDR3 length is 14 residues. Germline CDR1 is MNHNS and CDR2 is SASEGT. V was pared by 5 bases and J by 5 bases, with 15 bases between. DNA of the CDR3: TGTGCCAGCAGTCTCCGCCGCACTGTGACTGAAGCTTTCTTT. Amino acid sequence: CASSLRRTVTEAFF.

This clone was found once. This rearrangement joins TRBV28 to TRBJ2-5; 10 nucleotides align to TRBD1. This CDR3 has 15 amino acids. V was clipped by 4 bases and J by 6 bases; unmatched bases: 8. Germline values: CDR1 MDHEN, CDR2 SYDVKM. CDR3 bases: TGTGCCAGCAGTTCGATTCTGGGACAGGGGAAGACCCAGTACTTC. It is translated as CASSSILGQGKTQYF.

In DNA, the CDR3 is TGTGCCAGCAGCTTTCCGTCCGGGAAGAACACTGAAGCTTTCTTT. It yields the protein CASSFPSGKNTEAFF. The chain links TRBV7-9 to TRBJ1-1; D call uncertain. Trimming removed 3 bases from V and 1 base from J, with 12 bases in between. This CDR3 spans 15 amino acids. Germline loops: CDR1 SEHNR, CDR2 FQNEAQ (reference sequence).

Remarks on this clone: Other DNA variants within this sample encode the same CDR3. The V call is TRBV2, the J call TRBJ2-7; possible D gene TRBD2, 5 bases. There are 15 residues in the CDR3. In germline, CDR1 is SNHLY, CDR2 FYNNEI. The germline V and J ends were trimmed by 0 bases and 3 bases, with 12 bases remaining between them. In DNA form, the CDR3 reads TGTGCCAGCAGTGAAGCTTCGGGGTTGGGCTACGAGCAGTACTTC. This codes for CASSEASGLGYEQYF.

This clone appeared a single time. This chain uses TRBV4-1 with TRBJ1-1, with D unclear. V was trimmed by 2 bases and J by 6 bases, leaving 16 bases between them. Germline V gene sequence: CDR1 MGHRA, CDR2 YSYEKL. This CDR3 region has 15 residues. The CDR3 coding sequence is TGCGCCAGCAGCCAAAAGTCGGGCGCCCGGGCTGAAGCTTTCTTT. Translating gives CASSQKSGARAEAFF.

The chain links TRBV2 to TRBJ1-1; no reliable D call. V was clipped by 10 bases and J by 6 bases, with 18 bases between them. The CDR3 spans 13 residues. Germline lookup yields CDR1 SNHLY and CDR2 FYNNEI. The CDR3 DNA follows: TGTGCCACCCGAAGTCAATTGGAACCTGAAGCTTTCTTT. Translating it yields CATRSQLEPEAFF.

The J gene is TRBJ2-7, the V gene TRBV7-6, with D perhaps matching TRBD2 (6 bases). V was trimmed by 4 bases and J by 4 bases, leaving 11 bases between them. This CDR3 has 13 residues. Germline V gene lookup returns CDR1 SGHVS and CDR2 FNYEAQ. In DNA, the CDR3 is TGTGCCAGCAGCTCTCCCGGACTATACGAGCAGTACTTC. This encodes CASSSPGLYEQYF.

The V call is TRBV9, the J call TRBJ2-1, with 7 bases identical to TRBD1. Germline V lookup: CDR1 SGDLS, CDR2 YYNGEE. This CDR3 is 15 amino acids long. The ends lost 3 bases at V and 0 bases at J; junction bases unmatched: 3. CDR3 sequence reads: CASSEGQFSYNEQFF. For the CDR3, the DNA is TGTGCCAGCAGCGAGGGACAGTTCTCCTACAATGAGCAGTTCTTC.

Here the CDR3 reads CASSQGQGAGQPQHF. The CDR3, as DNA: TGCGCCAGCAGCCAGGGACAGGGGGCCGGTCAGCCCCAGCATTTT. This chain links TRBV4-3 with TRBJ1-5; 12 positions match TRBD1. The CDR3 spans 15 residues. CDR1 LGHNA and CDR2 YSLEER come from the germline V gene. Losses at the gene ends were 3 bases for V and 6 bases for J; bases not matched to a gene: 3.

V is TRBV28 and J is TRBJ1-5; possibly TRBD1 for D (5 bases). Trimming took 8 bases from V and 0 from J, leaving 17 bases between them. The CDR3 has 16 amino acids. Per germline, CDR1 MDHEN and CDR2 SYDVKM. As DNA, the CDR3 is TGTGCCAGCGAGGATCCGGGGGACTATAGCAATCAGCCCCAGCATTTT. Its protein product is CASEDPGDYSNQPQHF.